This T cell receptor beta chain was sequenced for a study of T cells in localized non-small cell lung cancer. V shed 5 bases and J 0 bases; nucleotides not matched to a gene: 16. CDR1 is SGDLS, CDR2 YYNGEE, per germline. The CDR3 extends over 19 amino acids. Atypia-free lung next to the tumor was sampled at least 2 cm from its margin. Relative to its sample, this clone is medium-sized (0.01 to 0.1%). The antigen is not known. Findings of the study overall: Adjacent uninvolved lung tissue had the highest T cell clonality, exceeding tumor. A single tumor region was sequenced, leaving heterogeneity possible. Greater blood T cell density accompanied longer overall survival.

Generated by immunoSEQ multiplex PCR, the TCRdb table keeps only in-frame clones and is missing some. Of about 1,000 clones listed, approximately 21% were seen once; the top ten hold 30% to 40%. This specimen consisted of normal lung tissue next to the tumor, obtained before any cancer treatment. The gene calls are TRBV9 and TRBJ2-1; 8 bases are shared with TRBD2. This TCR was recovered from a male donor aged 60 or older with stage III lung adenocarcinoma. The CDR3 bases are TGTGCCAGCAGTGAAGGGGTGGAGAAGCGGGGGAGCTCCTACAATGAGCAGTTCTTC. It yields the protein CASSEGVEKRGSSYNEQFF.